This T cell receptor (beta chain) was sequenced during a study of synovial regulatory T cells in juvenile arthritis (dated by TCRdb to 2015 to 2017). Background on the whole study: Among sequenced patients, a few were therapy-naive, one received methotrexate plus infliximab, several received methotrexate, and one had no treatment information. Using matched patient samples, the researchers compared TCRbeta CDR3 repertoires across three groups: blood iaTreg cells, other blood Treg cells and synovial fluid Treg cells. Effector T cell subsets were also sequenced in the study cohort for comparisons, but only blood and synovial fluid Treg cells are covered by the Treg dataset alone. The TCR repertoire comparisons covered Treg and Teff subsets from around ten JIA patients with active disease.

This clone qualifies as medium-sized (0.01 to 0.1%) by its frequency, with no count on file. The antigen this receptor binds is unknown. The germline V gene sets CDR1 to SNHLY and CDR2 to FYNNEI. The CDR3, from cysteine to phenylalanine, totals 15 residues. The nucleotide record is missing. Receptors were amplified or captured by the immunoSEQ multiplex PCR assay. TCRbeta CDR3 sequencing was performed by Adaptive Biotechnologies. Concerning the study's data processing: Repertoire similarity used the Chao-modified Jaccard index and median clonotype overlap from 200 random subsamples at equal sample size. The similarity analyses were run on either productive nucleotide sequences or amino acid sequences translated in silico. Hierarchical clustering with single linkage and t-SNE based on Chao-modified Jaccard distances were applied for the comparison of repertoires. After normalising for sample size, the researchers measured repertoire diversity with the Renyi index across a range of alpha values. This is the immuneACCESS table as TCRdb keeps it, with only in-frame sequences that have V and J called. A part of the clones is gone; compared with another copy, unresolved V genes explain less than half, and the rest is unexplained. V, J and clone size derive from that table, while D and trimming were established from the DNA sequence. In this sample's table one finds approximately 2,000 clones. Of the sample, 21% is held by the ten largest clones.

Summary of the overall study and its limitations: Synovial Treg cells shared more CDR3 sequences with iaTreg cells than with other blood Treg cells; Chao-Jaccard similarity confirmed closer relation. Across patients, iaTreg TCR repertoires were largely private and overlapped partially with synovial Teff repertoires and blood CPL repertoires.

For each patient with active arthritis, synovial fluid was collected together with matched peripheral blood, and this synovial fluid made up the synovial samples. The donors for the TCR repertoire analysis were around 11 juvenile idiopathic arthritis patients with active disease who had not reached inactive disease, of whom 3 were polyarticular and 8 were oligoarticular. The median age of the TCR-sequenced patients was roughly 12 years (range roughly 2.4-25), and their median disease duration was roughly 7 years (range 0.2-19.1). FOXP3 TSDR demethylation comparable to that of blood and healthy-donor Treg cells was observed in synovial Treg cells, supporting bona fide regulatory lineage commitment. The samples for TCR repertoire analysis were obtained at two Italian centres.

This clonotype was sampled from a donor younger than 30 with juvenile idiopathic arthritis. Sequencing was done on a sample of Treg cells from the synovium. The chain couples TRBV2 to TRBJ2-7; as DNA is missing, the TRBD1 call by TCRdb cannot be tested. For the CDR3, the sequence is CASNKEGAGDYEQYF.